The 21 T cell receptor beta chains in this list originate from one sample, sequenced in a study of T cell clones after liver transplantation. The method was immunoSEQ multiplex PCR; TCRdb's version includes in-frame clones alone and lacks a portion of them. Of around 100,000 clones listed, roughly 80% were seen once; the top ten hold approximately 0.99%. Source: CD4+ T cells from blood, taken before liver transplant. These TCRs come from a human donor who received a liver transplant.

The gene calls are TRBV6-5 and TRBJ2-4; TRBD1 aligns across 10 bases. The V gene's germline CDR1 is MNHEY and CDR2 SVGAGI. V gave up 5 bases and J gave up 5 bases; unmatched junction bases: 6. This CDR3 contains 15 residues. CDR3 sequence (DNA): TGTGCCAGCAGTCAAATAGGGACAGGGGAAAACATTCAGTACTTC. Translation gives CASSQIGTGENIQYF.

The chain combines TRBV18 with TRBJ1-3; D is unclear. Looked up from germline, CDR1 is KGHSH and CDR2 is LQKENI. V lost 0 bases and J lost 0, with 6 bases in between. There are 15 residues in the CDR3. The CDR3 here is CASSPPGFSGNTIYF. In DNA, the CDR3 is TGTGCCAGCTCACCACCGGGCTTCTCTGGAAACACCATATATTTT.

This clone has just one count. V and J are TRBV18 and TRBJ2-7; 10 bases line up with TRBD1. The length of the CDR3 is 17 residues. Germline values: CDR1 KGHSH, CDR2 LQKENI. V dropped 4 bases and J dropped 0; count of bases not matched to a gene: 9. The CDR3, as DNA: TGTGCCAGCTCACGACTACCCGGGACAGGGGACTCCTACGAGCAGTACTTC. It specifies CASSRLPGTGDSYEQYF.

The V gene is TRBV7-9, the J gene TRBJ1-4; no firm D call. This CDR3 comprises 17 residues. V dropped 5 bases and J dropped 0 bases, with 16 bases sitting between them. Per the germline V gene, CDR1 is SEHNR and CDR2 is FQNEAQ (reference sequence). The CDR3 coding sequence is TGTGCCAGCAGCCCCCCCGGAGTGGCTGCAACTAATGAAAAACTGTTTTTT. This translates into CASSPPGVAATNEKLFF.

The CDR3 region is CASSLESGPFYEQYF. The CDR3 nucleotides are TGCGCCAGCAGCTTGGAGTCAGGCCCGTTCTACGAGCAGTACTTC. The V call is TRBV5-1, the J call TRBJ2-7; no clear D gene. The V end was cut by 0 bases, the J end by 3 bases, with 13 bases between. Per germline, CDR1 SGHRS and CDR2 YFSETQ. The CDR3 is made up of 15 amino acids.

The chain carries TRBV9 and TRBJ1-6; D uncertain. The CDR3 has 12 residues. CDR1 and CDR2 from the germline V gene are SGDLS and YYNGEE. V lost 0 bases, J lost 8 bases, and 3 bases lay in between. The DNA of the CDR3 is TGTGCCAGCAGCGTAGTCGATTCACCCCTCCACTTT. Its translation: CASSVVDSPLHF.

The chain is built from TRBV28 and TRBJ2-7; D ambiguous. Trimming shortened V by 2 bases and J by 3 bases, and 5 bases separated the two germline ends. Germline-derived CDR1 and CDR2 are MDHEN and SYDVKM. This CDR3 comprises 12 residues. The CDR3 spells CASSLNGYEQYF. CDR3 DNA: TGTGCCAGCAGTTTAAACGGCTACGAGCAGTACTTC.

This clone was detected only once. This chain connects TRBV28 to TRBJ1-2, with 7 bases lining up with TRBD1. CDR1 and CDR2 from the germline V gene are MDHEN and SYDVKM. The trim removed 6 bases at V and 5 bases at J, leaving 12 bases unmatched. CDR3 length: 15 residues. CDR3 DNA: TGTGCCAGCAGCCTTCCGACAGGGTTGGAGTATGGCTACACCTTC. It yields the protein CASSLPTGLEYGYTF.

This chain joins TRBV6-1 and TRBJ2-3; D uncertain. Germline lookup yields CDR1 MNHNS and CDR2 SASEGT. V was pared by 7 bases and J by 3 bases, with 14 bases between. The CDR3 totals 14 residues. This CDR3 reads CASKIGSGTDTQYF. CDR3 nucleotide sequence: TGTGCCAGCAAGATCGGCTCCGGGACAGATACGCAGTATTTT.

Written as DNA, the CDR3 is TGTGCCAGCAGCTCCGGGAGCGGCCGGCTGAGGGATGAGCAGTTCTTC. Amino acids: CASSSGSGRLRDEQFF. The V call is TRBV7-8, the J call TRBJ2-1, with D perhaps matching TRBD2 (6 bases). From germline, CDR1 is SGHVS and CDR2 FQNEAQ. CDR3 size: 16 residues. V lost 4 bases and J 8 bases, leaving 21 bases between the germline ends. Full variable domain (outside the CDR3, taken from reference TRBV7-8 and TRBJ2-1): GAGVSQSPRYKVAKRGQDVALRCDPISGHVSLFWYQQALGQGPEFLTYFQNEAQLDKSGLPSDRFFAERPEGSVSTLKIQRTQQEDSAVYLCASSSGSGRLRDEQFFGPGTRLTVL.

The rearrangement links TRBV5-1 to TRBJ1-1, with D perhaps TRBD1 (5 bases). Germline V gene lookup returns CDR1 SGHRS and CDR2 YFSETQ. CDR3 length equals 16 residues. The V and J ends lost 0 bases and 0 bases respectively, with 12 bases between them. The CDR3, as DNA: TGCGCCAGCAGCTTGGTGCAGACAGAAATGAACACTGAAGCTTTCTTT. It is translated as CASSLVQTEMNTEAFF. The full variable domain, in which reference TRBV5-1 and TRBJ1-1 provide the parts outside the CDR3, is KAGVTQTPRYLIKTRGQQVTLSCSPISGHRSVSWYQQTPGQGLQFLFEYFSETQRNKGNFPGRFSGRQFSNSRSEMNVSTLELGDSALYLCASSLVQTEMNTEAFFGQGTRLTVV.

The sample holds a few counts of this clone. The V and J genes are TRBV2 and TRBJ2-1; D ambiguous. The CDR3 spans 13 residues. The germline V gene has CDR1 SNHLY and CDR2 FYNNEI. V dropped 7 bases and J dropped 0 bases, with 7 bases sitting between them. As DNA, the CDR3 is TGTGCCAGCATAGAGAGCTCCTACAATGAGCAGTTCTTC. This codes for CASIESSYNEQFF.

Here the CDR3 DNA reads TGCGCCAGCCGAGGTTGGGACGCCGCCGGGGAGACCCAGTACTTC. It is translated as CASRGWDAAGETQYF. J is TRBJ2-5 and V is TRBV5-1; possibly TRBD1 or TRBD2 for D (5 bases each). There are 15 residues in the CDR3. Germline CDR1 reads SGHRS; CDR2 reads YFSETQ. V lost 7 bases, J lost 5 bases, and 21 bases lay in between.

The chain is built from TRBV27 and TRBJ2-1, with D unresolved. Germline CDR1 reads MNHEY; CDR2 reads SMNVEV (reference sequence). This CDR3 is 14 amino acids long. Trimming left V 2 bases short and J 7 bases short, with 12 bases between. The CDR3 sequence: CASSLSQVINEQFF. The CDR3 nucleotides read TGTGCCAGCAGTTTAAGTCAGGTGATAAATGAGCAGTTCTTC.

This chain connects TRBV7-3 to TRBJ2-1, with D perhaps matching TRBD1 (6 bases). The germline V and J ends were trimmed by 6 bases and 7 bases, with 16 bases remaining between them. This CDR3 has 14 residues. Germline CDR1 and CDR2: SGHTA and FQGTGA. The chain's CDR3 is CASSLGQWGNEQFF. CDR3 in DNA: TGTGCCAGCAGTTTAGGACAGTGGGGGAATGAGCAGTTCTTC. Drawing the rest from reference TRBV7-3 and TRBJ2-1, the complete variable domain is GAGVSQTPSNKVTEKGKYVELRCDPISGHTALYWYRQSLGQGPEFLIYFQGTGAADDSGLPNDRFFAVRPEGSVSTLKIQRTERGDSAVYLCASSLGQWGNEQFFGPGTRLTVL.

J is TRBJ1-1 and V is TRBV18; unclear D gene. Deletions cut 3 bases from V and 1 base from J, with 12 bases between. CDR1 KGHSH and CDR2 LQKENI come from the germline V gene. The CDR3 is 15 residues long. The CDR3 is CASSPPGVRNTEAFF. The CDR3 bases are TGTGCCAGCTCACCCCCGGGCGTCCGGAACACTGAAGCTTTCTTT.

The chain links TRBV7-6 to TRBJ2-2, with 8 bases fitting TRBD2. Germline V gene lookup returns CDR1 SGHVS and CDR2 FNYEAQ. Trimming at V came to 0 bases and at J to 9 bases, leaving 6 bases not matched to a gene. The CDR3 is made up of 15 amino acids. The CDR3 DNA sequence: TGTGCCAGCAGCTTAGCGCCGGGAGGGCCCTGGGAGCTGTTTTTT. This translates into CASSLAPGGPWELFF.

The table lists this clone with a few counts. In nucleotides, the CDR3 is TGCAGCGTACGCAGGGAAACTAATGAAAAACTGTTTTTT. Amino acid sequence: CSVRRETNEKLFF. The chain has TRBV29-1 and TRBJ1-4; tentative D call: TRBD1 (5 bases). V gave up 6 bases and J gave up 1 base, with 9 bases separating them. Germline V lookup: CDR1 SQVTM, CDR2 ANQGSEA. This CDR3 has 13 residues.

The count of this clone is one. The chain has TRBV30 and TRBJ2-2; 14 bases are a match to TRBD2. Losses at the gene ends were 7 bases for V and 0 bases for J; bases not matched to a gene: 7. Germline lookup yields CDR1 GTSNPN and CDR2 SVGIG (reference sequence). The CDR3 has 17 amino acids. CDR3 nucleotides: TGTGCCTCCCCCTCGGGACTAGCGGGGGCGAACACCGGGGAGCTGTTTTTT. Its protein product is CASPSGLAGANTGELFF.

V usage is TRBV2 and J usage is TRBJ1-1, with TRBD1 identical over 8 bases. Per the germline V gene, CDR1 is SNHLY and CDR2 is FYNNEI. V dropped 8 bases and J dropped 7; count of bases not matched to a gene: 15. The CDR3 is 15 amino acids. CDR3 coding DNA: TGTGCCAGCTCTCCCCGGGCGACAGGGGCGATTGAAGCTTTCTTT. Translated: CASSPRATGAIEAFF.

This chain joins TRBV6-6 and TRBJ2-1; the match to TRBD2 covers 13 bases. CDR1 is MNHNY, CDR2 SVGAGI, per germline (reference sequence). V trimming: 4 bases; J trimming: 6 bases; junction bases outside the gene matches: 0. The CDR3 consists of 14 residues. In nucleotides, the CDR3 is TGTGCCAGCAGTTGGACTAGCGGGAGCAATGAGCAGTTCTTC. It encodes CASSWTSGSNEQFF.